This T cell receptor beta chain was found in a study of post-analysis software for immune sequencing data. Study information: Recorded subtypes: relapsing-remitting, secondary progressive, progressive-relapsing; some patients unannotated.

The TCR beta cDNA libraries carried unique molecular identifiers. T cells, roughly 0.9 to 11 million of them, yielded approximately 530,000 cDNA molecules. One entry per CDR3 protein results from TCRdb running MiXCR on the PCR reads. Here the sample spans around 400,000 distinct CDR3 sequences, about a third being singletons. V lost 3 bases and J lost 4, with 10 bases in between. The CDR3 is 14 amino acids. Germline-derived CDR1 and CDR2 are SGHTA and FQGNSA. To note about this clonotype: Its antigen is unknown.

Study outcomes and limitations: In multiple sclerosis, normalized Chao1 diversity was significantly below that of controls. In patients, five or six TRBV segments were more frequent than in controls, with TRBV5-6, TRBV5-1 and TRBV20-1 among them. Under the F measure, samples that were prepared in one batch clustered strongly together.

The source of this sequence is a girl between 5 and 17 years old with multiple sclerosis. Sequenced input: blood. The chain couples TRBV7-2 to TRBJ1-5, with a tentative D call TRBD1 (5 bases). The CDR3 sequence: CASSLVTVNQPQHF. The CDR3 nucleotides read TGTGCCAGCAGCTTGGTGACAGTTAATCAGCCCCAGCATTTT.